Sequencing of this T cell receptor beta chain was carried out in a study of monozygotic twins with inflammatory bowel disease. The CDR3 is 13 residues long. Germline loops: CDR1 SGHRS, CDR2 YFSETQ. General study findings and limits: IBD patients displayed reduced TCRbeta diversity (inverse Simpson) when set against healthy co-twins. Backing was not found for a single strong signal or clonotype associated with IBD. Clonotype overlap with others was lower in IBD patients than in healthy twins, a difference that was greatest with disease activity.

Each CDR3 protein gets one entry in TCRdb, which reprocessed the 5' RACE reads and gives no DNA. Its table records roughly 150,000 distinct CDR3 sequences. A word on this clonotype: The antigen is undetermined.

The source is a human donor with ulcerative colitis or Crohn's disease, or a healthy co-twin of an affected twin (not recorded which). Sequencing was carried out using blood. V usage is TRBV5-1 and J usage is TRBJ1-2; no DNA is available, so the TRBD1 call from TCRdb remains unchecked. This CDR3 reads CASSFTGSSGYTF.